This T cell receptor (beta chain) was sequenced in a study of blood T cell repertoires in COVID-19. Study context: COVID-19 samples collected from the United States, Italy and Spain covered acute and convalescent phases.

From germline, CDR1 is SGHDN and CDR2 FVKESK. Losses at the gene ends were 2 bases for V and 5 bases for J; bases not matched to a gene: 10. This CDR3 has 17 amino acids. As processed by the authors: It was from reference gene primer amplification that nucleated cell counts were estimated. Method: immunoSEQ multiplex PCR; TCRdb's copy keeps in-frame clones and lacks some. D and trimming were read from the DNA, whereas the V and J calls and clone size are those reported in that table. Counted here are over 150,000 clones, roughly 87% occurring once; the ten biggest clones make up 7.6%. Sequenced material: peripheral blood. The clonotype comes from a woman between 65 and 79 years old with COVID-19, enrolled during active disease. This sequence joins TRBV14 and TRBJ2-3, with TRBD2 matching over 10 bases. The CDR3 loop reads CASSQRTRTSGKDTQYF. In DNA, the CDR3 is TGTGCCAGCAGCCAAAGGACCCGGACTAGCGGAAAAGATACGCAGTATTTT. Together with reference TRBV14 and TRBJ2-3, the CDR3 gives the full variable domain: EAGVTQFPSHSVIEKGQTVTLRCDPISGHDNLYWYRRVMGKEIKFLLHFVKESKQDESGMPNNRFLAERTGGTYSTLKVQPAELEDSGVYFCASSQRTRTSGKDTQYFGPGTRLTVL.